The clone carrying this TCR beta chain was counted ten times or more. Its antigen is unknown. At one end, the junction sequence differs from germline, possibly due to a read error. In TCRdb, the reads were re-called with MiXCR into one record per CDR3 protein. The sample lists tens of thousands of distinct CDR3 sequences; about a fifth were seen once. This sample stems from a study of T cell repertoires in cytomegalovirus infection. This CDR3 comprises 15 residues. CDR1 is SEHNR and CDR2 is FQNEAQ in the germline V gene (reference sequence). The sequence came from a human donor in good health (CMV status not recorded). Some clones in this sample may be carry-over from other donors' samples. J is TRBJ2-2 and V is TRBV7-9; the D is unclear. Material: CD8+ T cells from cultured PBMCs, obtained from culture after CMV antigen stimulation. The CDR3 loop reads CASSLVLAASSASVF. For the CDR3, the DNA is TGTGCCAGCAGCTTAGTTTTAGCTGCCTCCAGTGCTTCGGTTTTT. The whole variable domain, filled in from reference TRBV7-9 and TRBJ2-2, reads DTGVSQNPRHKITKRGQNVTFRCDPISEHNRLYWYRQTLGQGPEFLTYFQNEAQLEKSRLLSDRFSAERPKGSFSTLEIQRTEQGDSAMYLCASSLVLAASSASVFGEGSRLTVL.